This is a list of T cell receptor beta chains from one sample in a study of OX40 agonist ivuxolimab in advanced cancers. Sequenced by immunoSEQ multiplex PCR; TCRdb stores in-frame clones only, minus some. The repertoire holds roughly 130,000 clones, with 85% to 95% as singletons. Sample: CD4+ or CD8+ T cells sorted from blood, taken in a trial of the OX40 agonist ivuxolimab. The origin of the receptors is an adult with an advanced solid tumor such as melanoma, head and neck, liver or kidney cancer. CDR3s include the opening cysteine and the closing phenylalanine or tryptophan. The D gene is left open where the match is weak. Clone size is shown for a subset of rows, as once, few, many or a class of expanded clone.

CDR3 protein	CDR3 DNA	V gene	clone size	D gene	J gene
CASSLGIRNTEAFF	TGTGCCAGCAGCTTAGGTATAAGGAACACTGAAGCTTTCTTT	TRBV13	NA	NA	TRBJ1-1
CASRETGTGGYEQYF	TGTGCCAGCCGGGAAACCGGGACAGGGGGATACGAGCAGTACTTC	TRBV14	NA	TRBD1	TRBJ2-7
CASSRSGQETQYF	TGTGCCAGCAGCCGCAGTGGCCAAGAGACCCAGTACTTC	TRBV5-6	NA	NA	TRBJ2-5
CASSLDGPVGSSYEQYF	TGTGCCAGCAGCTTAGACGGGCCCGTGGGAAGCTCCTACGAGCAGTACTTC	TRBV11-2	NA	NA	TRBJ2-7
CASARTSGSTDTQYF	TGTGCCAGTGCGCGGACTAGCGGGAGCACAGATACGCAGTATTTT	TRBV19	NA	TRBD2	TRBJ2-3
CASSIERNYGYTF	TGTGCCAGCAGCATCGAGAGAAACTATGGCTACACCTTC	TRBV28	NA	NA	TRBJ1-2
CASSARLAGRETQYF	TGTGCCAGCAGTGCTCGACTAGCGGGGAGGGAGACCCAGTACTTC	TRBV2	NA	TRBD2	TRBJ2-5
CASSVDPGGLSGANVLTF	TGTGCCAGTAGTGTCGACCCGGGGGGCCTCTCTGGGGCCAACGTCCTGACTTTC	TRBV19	NA	NA	TRBJ2-6
CASNQPGRPYNEKLFF	TGTGCCAGCAACCAACCGGGACGCCCTTATAATGAAAAACTGTTTTTT	TRBV6-6	once	NA	TRBJ1-4
CASSESAGQNSPLHF	TGTGCCAGCAGTGAATCGGCAGGGCAAAATTCACCCCTCCACTTT	TRBV25-1	NA	NA	TRBJ1-6
CASNQIHPFTGNTEAFF	TGTGCCAGCAATCAAATCCACCCCTTTACAGGGAACACTGAAGCTTTCTTT	TRBV2	NA	NA	TRBJ1-1
CASSIEGRGGYTF	TGTGCCAGCAGTATAGAGGGTCGTGGCGGCTACACCTTC	TRBV27	NA	NA	TRBJ1-2
CASSLSGVGGRETQYF	TGTGCCAGCAGCTTAAGTGGTGTAGGGGGCAGGGAGACCCAGTACTTC	TRBV7-8	NA	TRBD1	TRBJ2-5
CASSLDGATNEKLFF	TGTGCCAGCAGCCTAGATGGCGCAACTAATGAAAAACTGTTTTTT	TRBV28	NA	NA	TRBJ1-4
CASSPTGSRGEQFF	TGTGCCAGCAGCCCTACGGGGTCGAGGGGTGAGCAGTTCTTC	TRBV7-8	once	NA	TRBJ2-1
CATSGPTGMNTEAFF	TGTGCCACTTCGGGCCCAACAGGCATGAACACTGAAGCTTTCTTT	TRBV9	NA	NA	TRBJ1-1
CASSLDPTNQPQHF	TGCGCCAGCAGCTTGGACCCCACAAATCAGCCCCAGCATTTT	TRBV5-1	NA	NA	TRBJ1-5
CASSLQYPELSSTDTQYF	TGTGCCAGCAGCTTACAGTACCCCGAACTGTCTAGCACAGATACGCAGTATTTT	TRBV14	once	NA	TRBJ2-3
CASGLAGGGEQYF	TGTGCCAGCGGACTAGCGGGAGGGGGGGAGCAGTACTTC	TRBV2	NA	TRBD2	TRBJ2-7
CASSRAVGYTF	TGTGCCAGCAGCCGCGCCGTGGGCTACACCTTC	TRBV7-2	NA	NA	TRBJ1-2
CASSLGAAWANVLTF	TGTGCCAGCAGCTTAGGGGCCGCCTGGGCCAACGTCCTGACTTTC	TRBV7-2	NA	NA	TRBJ2-6
CASSSPGRLVVYEQYF	TGTGCCAGCAGCTCCCCCGGTAGGTTGGTGGTCTACGAGCAGTACTTC	TRBV5-4	NA	NA	TRBJ2-7
CASSRGDTKRDYTF	TGTGCCAGTAGTCGAGGGGACACGAAGAGGGACTACACCTTC	TRBV19	NA	NA	TRBJ1-2
CASSLDRELFF	TGTGCCAGCAGCTTGGATCGGGAACTGTTTTTT	TRBV5-4	NA	NA	TRBJ1-4
CASSRGVAETDTQYF	TGCGCCAGCAGCCGTGGGGTAGCGGAGACAGATACGCAGTATTTT	TRBV5-1	NA	NA	TRBJ2-3
CASRNGQGPDTQYF	TGCGCCAGCAGGAATGGACAGGGCCCAGATACGCAGTATTTT	TRBV5-1	NA	TRBD1	TRBJ2-3
CASSLVSGYGYTF	TGTGCCAGCAGCTTAGTTTCTGGGTATGGCTACACCTTC	TRBV11-1	NA	NA	TRBJ1-2
CASSQRQGRNTEAFF	TGTGCCAGCAGCCAGCGACAGGGGCGGAACACTGAAGCTTTCTTT	TRBV7-2	NA	TRBD1	TRBJ1-1
CASSQDKGVVNEKLFF	TGCGCCAGCAGCCAAGATAAGGGAGTGGTAAATGAAAAACTGTTTTTT	TRBV4-3	NA	NA	TRBJ1-4
CASSLEGVGANTQYF	TGCGCCAGCAGCTTGGAGGGTGTCGGGGCTAATACGCAGTATTTT	TRBV5-1	NA	NA	TRBJ2-3
CASSGIGATNEKLFF	TGTGCCAGCAGTGGGATCGGGGCAACTAATGAAAAACTGTTTTTT	TRBV2	NA	NA	TRBJ1-4